Listed below are T cell receptor beta chains from one sample, sequenced in a study of response to subunit inactivated influenza vaccine. TCRdb processed the RT-PCR reads anew with MiXCR; each CDR3 protein has one entry. The table includes about 530,000 distinct CDR3 sequences, 12% detected once. The source was PBMCs from blood, collected on the day of vaccination. These receptors all come from a middle-aged man who received an inactivated influenza vaccine. The CDR3 runs from the conserved cysteine through the conserved F or W. The order of the fields is V gene, J gene, D gene, clone size, CDR3 protein, CDR3 DNA. A D gene is named only where the DNA matches it firmly. Some rows have no size entry. The others give once, few or many, or a class for an expanded clone.

TRBV7-9	TRBJ1-2	NA	NA	CASRPPQEDYTF	TGTGCCAGCAGACCCCCTCAGGAAGACTACACCTTC
TRBV6-5	TRBJ2-7	TRBD2	NA	CASSSFRGRYEQYF	TGTGCCAGCAGTTCGTTCCGCGGGAGGTACGAGCAGTACTTC
TRBV2	TRBJ2-1	NA	NA	CASSPEVPYNEQFF	TGTGCCAGCAGTCCGGAAGTCCCCTACAATGAGCAGTTCTTC
TRBV11-2	TRBJ2-1	NA	NA	CASSLAPLGLSYNEQFF	TGTGCCAGCAGCTTAGCACCTTTGGGACTCTCCTACAATGAGCAGTTCTTC
TRBV7-9	TRBJ1-2	NA	many	CASSLDSPGLRGYTF	TGTGCCAGCAGCTTAGACAGCCCAGGCCTCCGCGGCTACACCTTC
TRBV7-2	TRBJ2-2	NA	many	CASSLARGTGELFF	TGTGCCAGCAGCTTAGCGCGTGGCACCGGGGAGCTGTTTTTT
TRBV5-1	TRBJ2-3	TRBD2	NA	CASSLAPGLGQDTQYF	TGCGCCAGCAGCTTGGCACCGGGACTAGGGCAAGATACGCAGTATTTT
TRBV10-3	TRBJ2-7	NA	NA	CAISETATYEQYF	TGTGCCATCAGTGAGACAGCCACCTACGAGCAGTACTTC
TRBV14	TRBJ1-6	TRBD1	NA	CASSQLQGLQNSPLHF	TGTGCCAGCAGCCAGCTACAGGGGCTTCAGAATTCACCCCTCCACTTT
TRBV7-2	TRBJ2-1	NA	few	CASSLGRQSLEQFF	TGTGCCAGCAGCTTAGGAAGACAGTCTCTTGAGCAGTTCTTC
TRBV20-1	TRBJ2-1	TRBD2	few	CSATGGARINEQFF	TGCAGTGCGACCGGGGGGGCCCGTATCAATGAGCAGTTCTTC
TRBV29-1	TRBJ2-3	NA	few	CSVEPPAFTQGYGTDTQYF	TGCAGCGTTGAACCCCCCGCCTTTACACAAGGTTACGGCACAGATACGCAGTATTTT
TRBV29-1	TRBJ2-3	NA	many	CSVEGITSTDTQYF	TGCAGCGTTGAAGGAATAACTAGCACAGATACGCAGTATTTT
TRBV20-1	TRBJ1-1	NA	few	CSASWDTEAFF	TGCAGTGCTAGTTGGGACACCGAAGCTTTCTTT
TRBV5-1	TRBJ2-5	NA	NA	CASSLVGSQETQYF	TGCGCCAGCAGCTTGGTTGGCAGCCAAGAGACCCAGTACTTC
TRBV7-9	TRBJ1-4	NA	few	CASSLGLSDEKLFF	TGTGCCAGCAGCTTAGGATTGTCAGATGAAAAACTGTTTTTT
TRBV28	TRBJ2-6	NA	NA	CASSLHGLSGANVLTF	TGTGCCAGCAGTTTACACGGACTCTCTGGGGCCAACGTCCTGACTTTC
TRBV5-1	TRBJ1-1	NA	NA	CASSFSSGGEAFF	TGCGCCAGCAGCTTCTCTTCGGGTGGGGAAGCTTTCTTT
TRBV29-1	TRBJ2-1	TRBD2	NA	CSAGLAAPNEQFF	TGCAGCGCGGGACTAGCAGCCCCCAATGAGCAGTTCTTC
TRBV10-3	TRBJ2-5	NA	many	CAISEGPQGPETQYF	TGTGCCATCAGTGAGGGCCCACAGGGCCCGGAGACCCAGTACTTC
TRBV19	TRBJ2-1	NA	few	CASTAGRSYNEQFF	TGTGCCAGTACCGCGGGCCGTTCCTACAATGAGCAGTTCTTC
TRBV6-2/TRBV6-3	TRBJ2-7	TRBD1	NA	CASSSDRGPSYEQYF	TGTGCCAGCAGTTCGGACAGGGGGCCTTCCTACGAGCAGTACTTC
TRBV24-1	TRBJ2-1	NA	few	CATSDLAYNEQFF	TGTGCCACCAGTGATTTGGCCTACAATGAGCAGTTCTTC
TRBV12-3/TRBV12-4	TRBJ2-1	NA	NA	CASTETPVNEQFF	TGTGCCAGCACGGAGACCCCGGTCAATGAGCAGTTCTTC
TRBV7-6	TRBJ1-1	NA	NA	CASSLGEEAFF	TGTGCCAGCAGCTTAGGGGAGGAAGCTTTCTTT
TRBV29-1	TRBJ1-1	NA	few	CSVDGVGDSNTEAFF	TGCAGCGTTGATGGCGTTGGGGATAGTAACACTGAAGCTTTCTTT
TRBV6-2/TRBV6-3	TRBJ2-1	NA	few	CASSSIHEQFF	TGTGCCAGCAGTTCTATCCATGAGCAGTTCTTC
TRBV27	TRBJ2-7	TRBD2	many	CASLSGSEQYF	TGTGCCAGCCTTAGCGGGAGCGAGCAGTACTTC
TRBV7-8	TRBJ1-2	NA	NA	CASSLRGTVNNGYTF	TGTGCCAGCAGCTTACGTGGGACGGTTAACAATGGCTACACCTTC
TRBV28	TRBJ2-2	NA	NA	CASSSRVTGELFF	TGTGCCAGCAGTTCCAGGGTGACCGGGGAGCTGTTTTTT
TRBV5-8	TRBJ1-2	NA	NA	CASTTGTGYGYTF	TGTGCCAGCACGACGGGGACGGGCTATGGCTACACCTTC
TRBV27	TRBJ1-1	NA	many	CASSLNRGGTEAFF	TGTGCCAGCAGTTTGAACCGGGGAGGCACTGAAGCTTTCTTT
TRBV5-1	TRBJ1-2	NA	few	CASKTDPANYGYTF	TGCGCCAGCAAAACAGACCCGGCGAACTATGGCTACACCTTC
TRBV4-2	TRBJ2-1	NA	few	CASSPGGGPGDEQFF	TGTGCCAGCAGCCCCGGAGGGGGGCCGGGGGATGAGCAGTTCTTC
TRBV5-1	TRBJ2-7	TRBD2	NA	CASSLAGTIYEQYF	TGCGCCAGCAGCTTGGCCGGGACTATCTACGAGCAGTACTTC
TRBV4-1	TRBJ2-7	NA	few	CASSQGQAQYF	TGCGCCAGCAGCCAAGGTCAGGCTCAGTACTTC
TRBV5-1	TRBJ2-7	TRBD2	NA	CASSWTSGAYEQYF	TGCGCCAGCAGCTGGACTAGCGGAGCCTACGAGCAGTACTTC
TRBV7-9	TRBJ2-7	NA	NA	CASSVGLLYEQYF	TGTGCCAGCAGCGTCGGACTCCTGTACGAGCAGTACTTC
TRBV6-1	TRBJ2-7	TRBD1	once	CASRDAGTGIYEQYF	TGTGCCAGCAGGGACGCCGGGACAGGGATCTACGAGCAGTACTTC
TRBV7-9	TRBJ2-1	NA	NA	CASGPSTRTLYNEQFF	TGTGCCAGCGGCCCGTCGACTAGGACACTCTACAATGAGCAGTTCTTC
TRBV12-3/TRBV12-4	TRBJ1-5	TRBD1	many	CASSPRQGHNQPQHF	TGTGCCAGCAGCCCGAGACAGGGACACAATCAGCCCCAGCATTTT
TRBV9	TRBJ2-1	TRBD2	NA	CASSVGSSGTNEQFF	TGTGCCAGCAGCGTAGGCTCTAGCGGAACCAATGAGCAGTTCTTC
TRBV12-3/TRBV12-4	TRBJ1-4	NA	few	CASSFNRDFRKLFF	TGTGCCAGCAGTTTTAACAGGGATTTTAGAAAACTGTTTTTT
TRBV2	TRBJ1-2	NA	few	CASSENRGWGYTF	TGTGCCAGCAGTGAAAATCGGGGCTGGGGCTACACCTTC
TRBV12-3/TRBV12-4	TRBJ2-2	NA	few	CASRLGEMLELFF	TGTGCCAGCCGGCTGGGGGAAATGTTGGAGCTGTTTTTT
TRBV6-2/TRBV6-3	TRBJ1-1	NA	many	CASSYSFGGAFF	TGTGCCAGCAGTTACTCGTTTGGAGGGGCTTTCTTT
TRBV12-3/TRBV12-4	TRBJ2-1	NA	few	CASRKEGNEQFF	TGTGCCAGCAGGAAGGAAGGTAATGAGCAGTTCTTC
TRBV2	TRBJ2-7	NA	few	CASTRRGDYEQYF	TGTGCCAGCACTAGGCGTGGTGACTACGAGCAGTACTTC
TRBV9	TRBJ2-3	TRBD2	many	CASSVGVSGGHTDTQYF	TGTGCCAGCAGCGTAGGGGTTTCGGGGGGGCACACAGATACGCAGTATTTT
TRBV10-3	TRBJ2-1	NA	many	CAISDQQGPYNEQFF	TGTGCCATCAGTGACCAGCAGGGCCCCTACAATGAGCAGTTCTTC
TRBV20-1	TRBJ2-3	TRBD1	once	CSAWTGGPSTDTQYF	TGCAGTGCTTGGACAGGGGGACCTAGCACAGATACGCAGTATTTT
TRBV12-3/TRBV12-4	TRBJ1-2	NA	few	CASSAHPGTENYGYTF	TGTGCCAGCAGTGCCCACCCTGGGACGGAGAACTATGGCTACACCTTC
TRBV5-1	TRBJ1-6	NA	few	CASSSHGGTNSPLHF	TGCGCCAGCAGCTCCCATGGGGGGACGAATTCACCCCTCCACTTT
TRBV7-9	TRBJ1-4	NA	NA	CASSHTDLDRSRGKLFF	TGTGCCAGCAGCCACACCGATCTAGACCGGAGTCGTGGAAAACTGTTTTTT
TRBV27	TRBJ2-5	NA	few	CASSLTLGLTTQYF	TGTGCCAGCAGTTTAACTTTGGGTCTGACGACCCAGTACTTC
TRBV4-2	TRBJ2-7	TRBD1	many	CASSQWAGQGYEQYF	TGTGCCAGCAGCCAATGGGCGGGACAGGGCTACGAGCAGTACTTC
TRBV9	TRBJ2-3	TRBD1	NA	CASSSRTGRVFDTQYF	TGTGCCAGCAGCTCCCGGACAGGCAGAGTCTTCGATACGCAGTATTTT
TRBV10-2	TRBJ2-7	TRBD1	many	CASSVSRDRLVHEQYF	TGCGCCAGCAGTGTCTCCCGGGACAGACTTGTGCACGAGCAGTACTTC
TRBV7-8	TRBJ2-1	NA	many	CASSSEQLSTYNEQFF	TGTGCCAGCAGCTCAGAGCAACTATCAACCTACAATGAGCAGTTCTTC
TRBV29-1	TRBJ2-1	TRBD2	many	CSVLLAGGMGEQFF	TGCAGCGTCCTACTAGCGGGGGGTATGGGTGAGCAGTTCTTC